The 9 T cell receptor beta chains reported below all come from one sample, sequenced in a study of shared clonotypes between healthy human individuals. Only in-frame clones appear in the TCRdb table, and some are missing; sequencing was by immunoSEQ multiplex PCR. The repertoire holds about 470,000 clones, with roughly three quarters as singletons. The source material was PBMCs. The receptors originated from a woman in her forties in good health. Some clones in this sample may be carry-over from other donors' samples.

The chain's CDR3 is CASSYTRGRGSPLHF. For the CDR3, the DNA is TGTGCCAGCAGTTATACGAGGGGGCGAGGTTCACCCCTCCACTTT. This chain joins TRBV6-5 and TRBJ1-6, with TRBD1 matching 7 bases. The CDR3 consists of 15 residues. Germline V gene data show CDR1 as MNHEY and CDR2 as SVGAGI. After removal of 3 bases from V and 9 bases from J, the junction contained 8 bases not matched to a gene.

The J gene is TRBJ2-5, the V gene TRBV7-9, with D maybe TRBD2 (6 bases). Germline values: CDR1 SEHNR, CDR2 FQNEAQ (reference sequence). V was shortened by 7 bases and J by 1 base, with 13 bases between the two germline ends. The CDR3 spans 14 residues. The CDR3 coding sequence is TGTGCCAGCACCCTTCTCGGGGGCCAAGAGACCCAGTACTTC. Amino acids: CASTLLGGQETQYF.

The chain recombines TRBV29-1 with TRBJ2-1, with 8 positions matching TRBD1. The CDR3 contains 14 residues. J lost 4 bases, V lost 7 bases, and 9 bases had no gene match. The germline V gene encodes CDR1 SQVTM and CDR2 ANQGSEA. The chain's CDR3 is CSALIGTGYNEQFF. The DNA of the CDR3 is TGCAGCGCCCTAATAGGGACAGGATACAATGAGCAGTTCTTC.

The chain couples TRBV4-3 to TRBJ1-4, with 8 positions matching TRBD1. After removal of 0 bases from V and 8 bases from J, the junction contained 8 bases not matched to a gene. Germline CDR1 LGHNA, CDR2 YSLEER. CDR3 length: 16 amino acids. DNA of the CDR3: TGCGCCAGCAGCCAAGACCCTGGACAGGGACAGGAAAAACTGTTTTTT. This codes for CASSQDPGQGQEKLFF.

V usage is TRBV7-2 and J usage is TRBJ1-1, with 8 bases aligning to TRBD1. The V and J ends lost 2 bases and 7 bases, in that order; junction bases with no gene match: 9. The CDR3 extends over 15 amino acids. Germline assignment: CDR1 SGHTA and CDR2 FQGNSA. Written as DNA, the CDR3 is TGTGCCAGCAGCTTATACGGAGTCGGGACAGGTGAAGCTTTCTTT. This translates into CASSLYGVGTGEAFF.

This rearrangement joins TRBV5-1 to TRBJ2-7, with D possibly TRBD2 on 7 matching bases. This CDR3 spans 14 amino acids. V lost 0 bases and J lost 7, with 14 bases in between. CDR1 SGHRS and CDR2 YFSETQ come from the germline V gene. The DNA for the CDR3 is TGCGCCAGCAGCTTGGTGGGGGGGCCTGAAGAGCAGTACTTC. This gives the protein CASSLVGGPEEQYF.

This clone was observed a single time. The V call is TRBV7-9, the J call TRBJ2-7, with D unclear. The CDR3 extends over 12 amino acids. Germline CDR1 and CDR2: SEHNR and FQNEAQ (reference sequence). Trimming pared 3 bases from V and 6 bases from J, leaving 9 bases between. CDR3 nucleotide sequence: TGTGCCAGCAGCTTTAGAGGTTTCGAGCAGTACTTC. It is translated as CASSFRGFEQYF.

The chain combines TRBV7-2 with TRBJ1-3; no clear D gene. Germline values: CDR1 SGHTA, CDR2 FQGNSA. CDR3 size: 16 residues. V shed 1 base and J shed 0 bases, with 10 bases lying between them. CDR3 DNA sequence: TGTGCCAGCAGCTTAGTTGAGCTTTACTCTGGAAACACCATATATTTT. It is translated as CASSLVELYSGNTIYF.

The CDR3 nucleotides read TGCGCCAGCAGCCAAGCGTCCGTCGGGGGTGGCAAAAACATTCAGTACTTC. This sequence encodes CASSQASVGGGKNIQYF. V is TRBV4-1 and J is TRBJ2-4; D is possibly TRBD2 (6 bases). Trimming took off 1 base at V and 3 bases at J, with 16 bases between the two ends. The CDR3 has 17 amino acids. Per germline, CDR1 MGHRA and CDR2 YSYEKL.